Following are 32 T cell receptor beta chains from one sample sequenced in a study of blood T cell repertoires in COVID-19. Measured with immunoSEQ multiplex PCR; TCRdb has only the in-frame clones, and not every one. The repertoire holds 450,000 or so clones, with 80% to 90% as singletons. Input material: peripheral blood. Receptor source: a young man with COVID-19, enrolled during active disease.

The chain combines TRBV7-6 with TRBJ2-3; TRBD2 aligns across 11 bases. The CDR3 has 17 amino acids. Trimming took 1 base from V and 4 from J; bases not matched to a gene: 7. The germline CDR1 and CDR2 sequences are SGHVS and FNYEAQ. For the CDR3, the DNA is TGTGCCAGCAGCTTAGAGGGGACTAGCGGAGGGGCAGATACGCAGTATTTT. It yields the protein CASSLEGTSGGADTQYF.

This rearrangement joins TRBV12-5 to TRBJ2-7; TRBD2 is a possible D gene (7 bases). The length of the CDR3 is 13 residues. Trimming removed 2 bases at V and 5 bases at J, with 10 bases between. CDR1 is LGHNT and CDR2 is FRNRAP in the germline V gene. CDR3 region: CASGLRGGHEQYF. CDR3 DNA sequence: TGTGCTAGTGGTTTGAGGGGGGGCCACGAGCAGTACTTC.

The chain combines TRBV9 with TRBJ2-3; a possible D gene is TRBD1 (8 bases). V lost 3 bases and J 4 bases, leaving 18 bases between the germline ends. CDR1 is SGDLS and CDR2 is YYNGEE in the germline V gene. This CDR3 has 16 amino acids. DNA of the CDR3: TGTGCCAGCAGCGATGGACAGGGAGGGGGTGCAGATACGCAGTATTTT. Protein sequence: CASSDGQGGGADTQYF.

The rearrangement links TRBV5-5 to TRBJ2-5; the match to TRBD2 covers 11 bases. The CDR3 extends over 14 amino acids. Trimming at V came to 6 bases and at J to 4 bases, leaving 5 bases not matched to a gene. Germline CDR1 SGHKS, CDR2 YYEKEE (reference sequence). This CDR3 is CASTKGLAGETQYF. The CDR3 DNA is TGTGCCAGCACCAAAGGACTAGCGGGAGAGACCCAGTACTTC.

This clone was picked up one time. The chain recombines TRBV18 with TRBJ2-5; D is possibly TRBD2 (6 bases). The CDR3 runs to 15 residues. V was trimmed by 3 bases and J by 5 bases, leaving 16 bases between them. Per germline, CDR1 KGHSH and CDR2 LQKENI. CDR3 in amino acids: CASSPKIGGSETQYF. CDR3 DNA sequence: TGTGCCAGCTCACCTAAGATCGGGGGAAGCGAGACCCAGTACTTC.

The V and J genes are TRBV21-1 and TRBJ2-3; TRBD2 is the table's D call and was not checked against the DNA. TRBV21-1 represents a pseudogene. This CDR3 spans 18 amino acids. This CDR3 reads CASSKKEREPNPTDTQYF. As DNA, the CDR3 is TGTGCCAGCAGCAAGAAGGAGCGGGAGCCTAATCCCACAGATACGCAGTATTTT.

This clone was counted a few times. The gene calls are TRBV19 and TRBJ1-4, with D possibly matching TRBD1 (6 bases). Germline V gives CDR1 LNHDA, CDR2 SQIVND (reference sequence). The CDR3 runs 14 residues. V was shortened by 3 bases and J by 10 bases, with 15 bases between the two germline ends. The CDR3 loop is CASSIGTGRGKLFF. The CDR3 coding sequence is TGTGCCAGTAGTATTGGAACAGGGAGGGGAAAACTGTTTTTT.

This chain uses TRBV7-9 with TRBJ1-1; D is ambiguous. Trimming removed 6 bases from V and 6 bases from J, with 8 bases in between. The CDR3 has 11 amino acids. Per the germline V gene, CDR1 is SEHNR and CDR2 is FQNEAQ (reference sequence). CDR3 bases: TGTGCCAGCAGTTCCTTCCCTGAAGCTTTCTTT. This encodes CASSSFPEAFF.

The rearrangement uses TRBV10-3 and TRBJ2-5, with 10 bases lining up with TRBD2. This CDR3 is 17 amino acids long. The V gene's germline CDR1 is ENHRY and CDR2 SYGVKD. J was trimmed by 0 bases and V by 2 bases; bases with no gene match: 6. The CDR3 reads CAISEPGLAVHQETQYF. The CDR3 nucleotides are TGTGCCATCAGTGAGCCAGGACTAGCGGTCCACCAAGAGACCCAGTACTTC.

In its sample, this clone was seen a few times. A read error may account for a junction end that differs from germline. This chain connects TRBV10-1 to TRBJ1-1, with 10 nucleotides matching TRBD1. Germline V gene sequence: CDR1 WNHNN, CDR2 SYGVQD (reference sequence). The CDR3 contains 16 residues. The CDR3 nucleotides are TGCGCCAGCAGTCAGGGGACAGGGGTTATGAAGACTGAAGCTTTCTTT. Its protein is CASSQGTGVMKTEAFF.

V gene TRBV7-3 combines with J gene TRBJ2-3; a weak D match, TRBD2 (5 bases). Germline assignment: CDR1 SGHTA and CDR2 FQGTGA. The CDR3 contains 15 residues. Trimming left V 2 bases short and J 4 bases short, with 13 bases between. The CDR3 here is CASSLGGEQSDTQYF. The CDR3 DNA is TGTGCCAGCAGCTTAGGTGGGGAGCAATCAGATACGCAGTATTTT.

Here the CDR3 reads CASSFQSAEQFF. The CDR3 nucleotides are TGTGCCAGCAGTTTCCAGTCCGCCGAGCAGTTCTTC. The rearrangement links TRBV12-3 or TRBV12-4 to TRBJ2-1; no definite D call. The V end lost 3 bases, the J end lost 10 bases, and 10 bases lay between the germline ends. The CDR3 is made up of 12 amino acids.

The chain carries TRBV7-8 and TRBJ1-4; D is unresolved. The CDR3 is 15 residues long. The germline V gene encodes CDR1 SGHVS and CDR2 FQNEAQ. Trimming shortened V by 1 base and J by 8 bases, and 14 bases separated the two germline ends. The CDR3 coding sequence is TGTGCCAGCAGCTTAGGAGTAGGGTCGGGGGAAAAACTGTTTTTT. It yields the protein CASSLGVGSGEKLFF.

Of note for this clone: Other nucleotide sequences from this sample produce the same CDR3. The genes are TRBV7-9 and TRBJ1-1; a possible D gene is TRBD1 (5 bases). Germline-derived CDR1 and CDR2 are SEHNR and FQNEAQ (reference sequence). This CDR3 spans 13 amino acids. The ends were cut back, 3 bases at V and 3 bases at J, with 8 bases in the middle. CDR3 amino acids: CASSFGGDTEAFF. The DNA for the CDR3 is TGTGCCAGCAGCTTCGGGGGGGACACTGAAGCTTTCTTT.

Here the CDR3 reads CATSDFGGGAIDTQYF. CDR3 coding DNA: TGTGCCACCAGTGATTTTGGCGGGGGGGCCATAGATACGCAGTATTTT. V and J are TRBV24-1 and TRBJ2-3, with 9 bases matching TRBD2. Germline loops: CDR1 KGHDR, CDR2 SFDVKD. This CDR3 comprises 16 residues. Trimming at V came to 1 base and at J to 5 bases, leaving 6 bases not matched to a gene.

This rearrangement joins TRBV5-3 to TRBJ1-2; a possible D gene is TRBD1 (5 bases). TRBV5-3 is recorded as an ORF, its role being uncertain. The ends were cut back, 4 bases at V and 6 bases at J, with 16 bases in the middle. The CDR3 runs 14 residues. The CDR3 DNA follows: TGTGCCAGAAGCGTTCCACAGCGGGGCAATGGCTACACCTTC. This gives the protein CARSVPQRGNGYTF.

The CDR3 protein is CASSSLAGGRNEQFF. The CDR3, as DNA: TGTGCCAGCAGCTCACTAGCGGGAGGGCGGAATGAGCAGTTCTTC. The chain carries TRBV7-6 and TRBJ2-1, with 13 positions matching TRBD2. V was clipped by 4 bases and J by 7 bases; unmatched bases: 4. The CDR3 consists of 15 residues. Germline V lookup: CDR1 SGHVS, CDR2 FNYEAQ.

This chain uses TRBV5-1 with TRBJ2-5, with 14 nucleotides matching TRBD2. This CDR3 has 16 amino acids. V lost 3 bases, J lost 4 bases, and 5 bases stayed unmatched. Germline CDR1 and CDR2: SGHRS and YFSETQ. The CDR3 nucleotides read TGCGCCAGCAGCTGGGGACTAGCGGGGGTGGGAGAGACCCAGTACTTC. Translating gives CASSWGLAGVGETQYF. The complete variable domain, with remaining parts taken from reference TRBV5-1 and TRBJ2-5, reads KAGVTQTPRYLIKTRGQQVTLSCSPISGHRSVSWYQQTPGQGLQFLFEYFSETQRNKGNFPGRFSGRQFSNSRSEMNVSTLELGDSALYLCASSWGLAGVGETQYFGPGTRLLVL.

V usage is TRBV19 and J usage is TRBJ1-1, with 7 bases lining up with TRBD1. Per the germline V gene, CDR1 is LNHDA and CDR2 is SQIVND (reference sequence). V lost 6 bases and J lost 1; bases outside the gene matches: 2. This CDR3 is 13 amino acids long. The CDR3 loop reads CASSRQGNTEAFF. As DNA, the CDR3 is TGTGCCAGTAGCCGACAGGGGAACACTGAAGCTTTCTTT. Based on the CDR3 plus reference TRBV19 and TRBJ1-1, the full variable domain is DGGITQSPKYLFRKEGQNVTLSCEQNLNHDAMYWYRQDPGQGLRLIYYSQIVNDFQKGDIAEGYSVSREKKESFPLTVTSAQKNPTAFYLCASSRQGNTEAFFGQGTRLTVV.

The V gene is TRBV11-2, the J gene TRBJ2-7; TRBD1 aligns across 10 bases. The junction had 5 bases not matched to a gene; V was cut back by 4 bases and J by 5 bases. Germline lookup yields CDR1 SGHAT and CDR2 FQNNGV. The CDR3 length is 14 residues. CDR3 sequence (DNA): TGTGCCAGCAGCTCGGGACAGGGGATCAACGAGCAGTACTTC. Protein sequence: CASSSGQGINEQYF.

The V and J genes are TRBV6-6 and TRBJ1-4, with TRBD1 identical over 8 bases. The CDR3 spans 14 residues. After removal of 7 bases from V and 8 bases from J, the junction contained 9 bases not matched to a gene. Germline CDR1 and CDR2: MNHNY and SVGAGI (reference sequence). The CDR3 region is CASTSDRGEEKLFF. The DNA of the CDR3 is TGTGCCAGCACATCCGACAGGGGAGAGGAAAAACTGTTTTTT.

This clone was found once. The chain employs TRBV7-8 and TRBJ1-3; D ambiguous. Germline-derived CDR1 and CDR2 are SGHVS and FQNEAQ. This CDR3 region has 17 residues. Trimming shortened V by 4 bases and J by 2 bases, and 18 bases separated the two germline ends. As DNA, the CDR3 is TGTGCCAGCAGCTCCCACTACCTGAGAGAGGCTGGAAACACCATATATTTT. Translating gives CASSSHYLREAGNTIYF.

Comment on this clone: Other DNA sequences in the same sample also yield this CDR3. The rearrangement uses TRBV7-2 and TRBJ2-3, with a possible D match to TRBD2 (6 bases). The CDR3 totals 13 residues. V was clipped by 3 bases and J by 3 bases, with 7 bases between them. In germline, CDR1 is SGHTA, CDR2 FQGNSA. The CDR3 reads CASSLGGTDTQYF. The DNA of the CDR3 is TGTGCCAGCAGCTTGGGGGGAACAGATACGCAGTATTTT.

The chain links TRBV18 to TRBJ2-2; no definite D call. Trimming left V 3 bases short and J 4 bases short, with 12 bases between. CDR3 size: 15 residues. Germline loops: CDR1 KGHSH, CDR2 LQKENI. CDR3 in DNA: TGTGCCAGCTCACCCGGTCACAGAACCACCGGGGAGCTGTTTTTT. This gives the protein CASSPGHRTTGELFF.

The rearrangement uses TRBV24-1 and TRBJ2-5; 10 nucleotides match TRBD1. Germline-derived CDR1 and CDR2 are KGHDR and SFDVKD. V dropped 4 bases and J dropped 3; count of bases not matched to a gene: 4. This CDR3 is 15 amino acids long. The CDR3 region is CATSDPGQGKETQYF. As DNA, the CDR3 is TGTGCCACCAGTGACCCGGGACAGGGGAAAGAGACCCAGTACTTC.

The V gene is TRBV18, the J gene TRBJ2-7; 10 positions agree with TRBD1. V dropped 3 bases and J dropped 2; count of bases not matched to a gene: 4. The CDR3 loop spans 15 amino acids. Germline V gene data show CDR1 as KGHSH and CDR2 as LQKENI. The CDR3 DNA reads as TGTGCCAGCTCACCGCCCGGGACAGGGGCCTACGAGCAGTACTTC. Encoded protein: CASSPPGTGAYEQYF.

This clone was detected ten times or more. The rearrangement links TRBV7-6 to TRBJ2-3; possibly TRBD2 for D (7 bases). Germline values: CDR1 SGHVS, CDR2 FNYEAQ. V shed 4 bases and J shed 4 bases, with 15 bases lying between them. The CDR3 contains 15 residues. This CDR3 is CASSSGGGGADTQYF. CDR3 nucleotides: TGTGCCAGCAGCTCAGGAGGGGGGGGCGCAGATACGCAGTATTTT.

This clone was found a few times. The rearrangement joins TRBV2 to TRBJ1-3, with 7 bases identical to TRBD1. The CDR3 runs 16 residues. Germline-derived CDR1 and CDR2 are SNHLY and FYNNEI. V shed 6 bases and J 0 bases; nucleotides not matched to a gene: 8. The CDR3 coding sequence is TGTGCCAGCAGCGCGGGACAGATCCCCTCTGGAAACACCATATATTTT. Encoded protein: CASSAGQIPSGNTIYF.

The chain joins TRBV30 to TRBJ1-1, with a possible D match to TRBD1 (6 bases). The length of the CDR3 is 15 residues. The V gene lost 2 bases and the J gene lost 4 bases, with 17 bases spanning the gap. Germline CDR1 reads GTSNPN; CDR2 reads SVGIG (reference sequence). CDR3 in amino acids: CAWSYVDRQGTEAFF. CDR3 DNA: TGTGCCTGGAGTTACGTTGACAGGCAAGGCACTGAAGCTTTCTTT.

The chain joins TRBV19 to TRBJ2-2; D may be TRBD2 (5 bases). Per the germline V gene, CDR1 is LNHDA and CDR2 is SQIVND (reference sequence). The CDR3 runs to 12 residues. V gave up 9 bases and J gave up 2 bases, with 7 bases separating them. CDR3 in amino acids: CASRGNTGELFF. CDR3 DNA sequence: TGTGCCAGCCGGGGAAACACCGGGGAGCTGTTTTTT.

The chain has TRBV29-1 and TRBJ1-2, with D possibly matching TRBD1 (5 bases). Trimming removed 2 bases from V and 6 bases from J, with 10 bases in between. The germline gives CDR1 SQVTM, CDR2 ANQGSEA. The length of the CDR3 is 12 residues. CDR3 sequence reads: CSVESGYDGYTF. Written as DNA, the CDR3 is TGCAGCGTTGAATCAGGGTACGATGGCTACACCTTC. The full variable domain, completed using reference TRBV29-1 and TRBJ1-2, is SAVISQKPSRDICQRGTSLTIQCQVDSQVTMMFWYRQQPGQSLTLIATANQGSEATYESGFVIDKFPISRPNLTFSTLTVSNMSPEDSSIYLCSVESGYDGYTFGSGTRLTVV.

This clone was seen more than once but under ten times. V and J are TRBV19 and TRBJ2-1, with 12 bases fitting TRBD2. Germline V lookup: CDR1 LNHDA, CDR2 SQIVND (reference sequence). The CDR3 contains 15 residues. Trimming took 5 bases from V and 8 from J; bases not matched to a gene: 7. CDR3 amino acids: CASSLTSGSPHEQFF. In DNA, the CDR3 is TGTGCCAGTAGTTTGACTAGCGGGAGCCCCCATGAGCAGTTCTTC.